The rows below give T cell receptor beta chains drawn from one sample of a study of T cells after posttransplantation cyclophosphamide. Libraries were prepared by immunoSEQ multiplex PCR; TCRdb keeps only in-frame clonotypes and omits some of them. Found here are 10,000 to 15,000 clones, 75% to 85% of them singletons; the top ten hold roughly 3.7%. Sequenced here: PBMCs, sampled roughly 370 days after allogeneic stem cell transplant with calcineurin inhibitor and methotrexate. The receptors stem from a male patient aged 25 to 39 who received an allogeneic stem cell transplant from an unrelated donor, was CMV-positive, and had acute GVHD only. Some T cells may trace back to the graft donor. CDR3s include the opening cysteine and the closing phenylalanine or tryptophan. Each record gives: V gene, D gene, clone size, CDR3 length, J gene, CDR3 protein, CDR3 DNA. A D gene is named only where the DNA matches it firmly. The size entry is marked missing in some rows and otherwise reads once, few, many or a size class.

TRBV6-1	-	-	16	TRBJ1-5	CASSDPKRGSNQPQHF	TGTGCCAGCAGTGACCCGAAGAGAGGGAGTAATCAGCCCCAGCATTTT
TRBV4-1	TRBD2	-	14	TRBJ2-7	CASSQSYSGTSVYF	TGCGCCAGCAGCCAATCTTATTCCGGGACTAGCGTCTACTTC
TRBV27	-	few	15	TRBJ2-7	CASSSKRAQFYEQYF	TGTGCCAGCAGTTCCAAGCGGGCGCAGTTCTACGAGCAGTACTTC
TRBV4-1	-	-	11	TRBJ1-1	CASSQASEAFF	TGCGCCAGCAGCCAAGCCTCTGAAGCTTTCTTT
TRBV7-9	TRBD1	-	17	TRBJ1-1	CASSLGQGSGIYTEAFF	TGTGCCAGCAGCTTGGGACAGGGGTCTGGGATTTACACTGAAGCTTTCTTT
TRBV19	TRBD1	-	14	TRBJ2-1	CASSARTGGNEQFF	TGTGCCAGTAGTGCTAGGACAGGGGGCAATGAGCAGTTCTTC
TRBV7-9	TRBD1	once	15	TRBJ1-2	CASSPKQGLNYGYTF	TGTGCCAGCAGCCCGAAACAGGGGCTTAACTATGGCTACACCTTC
TRBV4-1	TRBD1	-	17	TRBJ2-2	CASSQPGQGRYTGELFF	TGCGCCAGCAGCCAACCCGGACAGGGACGATACACCGGGGAGCTGTTTTTT
TRBV19	TRBD2	-	20	TRBJ2-2	CASSPRRGLAGGRDTGELFF	TGTGCCAGTAGTCCGCGGAGAGGACTAGCGGGGGGAAGGGACACCGGGGAGCTGTTTTTT
TRBV9	TRBD1	-	16	TRBJ1-1	CASSTRDRDLATEAFF	TGTGCCAGCAGCACACGGGACAGGGATTTGGCCACTGAAGCTTTCTTT
TRBV27	TRBD1	-	13	TRBJ1-6	CASSLGGTVALHF	TGTGCCAGCAGTTTAGGTGGGACAGTGGCCCTCCACTTT
TRBV7-6	TRBD2	-	14	TRBJ2-4	CASSFGAGVDIQYF	TGTGCCAGCAGCTTTGGGGCGGGAGTGGACATTCAGTACTTC
TRBV7-2	-	-	16	TRBJ1-2	CASSITGTANSYGYTF	TGTGCCAGCAGCATTACCGGGACTGCTAATTCTTATGGCTACACCTTC
TRBV19	TRBD1	-	15	TRBJ2-5	CASSIGQGGRETQYF	TGTGCCAGTAGTATAGGACAGGGGGGGAGAGAGACCCAGTACTTC
TRBV5-1	-	-	16	TRBJ1-6	CASRMATGSLSSPLHF	TGCGCCAGCAGGATGGCAACAGGGTCCCTGAGTTCACCCCTCCACTTT
TRBV16	TRBD1	-	16	TRBJ1-5	CASSRIRTGSNQPQHF	TGTGCCAGCAGCCGTATCCGGACAGGGAGCAATCAGCCCCAGCATTTT
TRBV27	TRBD2	-	15	TRBJ2-1	CASSPNSGSTNEQFF	TGTGCCAGCAGTCCGAATAGCGGGAGCACTAATGAGCAGTTCTTC
TRBV29-1	-	-	12	TRBJ2-7	CSVKTVGYEQYF	TGCAGCGTTAAGACAGTAGGCTACGAGCAGTACTTC
TRBV30	-	-	13	TRBJ1-5	CAAGAGMNQPQHF	TGTGCGGCGGGGGCAGGGATGAATCAGCCCCAGCATTTT
TRBV27	TRBD2	-	17	TRBJ2-7	CASSRTSGPLSSYEQYF	TGTGCCAGCAGCCGGACTAGCGGGCCCCTCTCTTCCTACGAGCAGTACTTC
TRBV27	-	-	13	TRBJ2-1	CASSWRSYNEQFF	TGTGCCAGCAGCTGGAGGTCCTACAATGAGCAGTTCTTC
TRBV6-6	TRBD2	-	14	TRBJ2-3	CASSFSGSTDTQYF	TGTGCCAGCAGTTTTAGCGGGAGCACAGATACGCAGTATTTT
TRBV7-8	-	-	12	TRBJ1-2	CASSLDRSGYTF	TGTGCCAGCAGCCTTGACAGATCTGGCTACACCTTC
TRBV29-1	-	-	10	TRBJ1-1	CSVRWTEAFF	TGCAGCGTTCGATGGACAGAAGCTTTCTTT
TRBV9	TRBD2	few	14	TRBJ2-2	CASVAGPNTGELFF	TGTGCCAGCGTAGCGGGCCCGAACACCGGGGAGCTGTTTTTT
TRBV5-4	TRBD2	few	15	TRBJ2-1	CASSLDWLAVNEQFF	TGTGCCAGCAGCTTGGATTGGCTAGCGGTAAATGAGCAGTTCTTC
TRBV28	TRBD1	-	13	TRBJ2-1	CASTGTEYNEQFF	TGTGCCAGCACCGGGACAGAATACAATGAGCAGTTCTTC
TRBV18	-	-	12	TRBJ2-3	CASSPITDTQYF	TGTGCCAGCTCACCCATCACAGATACGCAGTATTTT
TRBV4-1	-	-	15	TRBJ1-4	CASSQGILLNEKLFF	TGCGCCAGCAGCCAAGGTATCTTACTAAATGAAAAACTGTTTTTT
TRBV9	-	-	14	TRBJ1-6	CASSVGGLNSPLHF	TGTGCCAGCAGCGTGGGAGGGCTTAATTCACCCCTCCACTTT
TRBV6-1	-	-	15	TRBJ2-3	CASNLGLGIIDPQYF	TGTGCCAGCAACCTGGGACTTGGTATTATAGATCCGCAGTATTTT
TRBV9	TRBD2	-	18	TRBJ2-5	CASSSRTSGGRTQETQYF	TGTGCCAGCAGCTCCCGTACTAGCGGGGGGCGTACGCAAGAGACCCAGTACTTC
TRBV19	-	-	14	TRBJ2-1	CASSRPSQYNEQFF	TGTGCCAGTAGTCGACCGTCACAGTACAATGAGCAGTTCTTC
TRBV7-3	TRBD1	-	16	TRBJ1-1	CASSPQGGDLNTEAFF	TGTGCCAGCAGCCCCCAGGGGGGAGACTTGAACACTGAAGCTTTCTTT
TRBV5-1	-	few	15	TRBJ1-1	CASKPGGGIPTEAFF	TGCGCCAGCAAGCCGGGGGGGGGTATTCCGACTGAAGCTTTCTTT
TRBV4-3	TRBD1	-	16	TRBJ1-5	CASSQERGQAGQPQHF	TGCGCCAGCAGCCAAGAAAGGGGACAGGCAGGTCAGCCCCAGCATTTT
TRBV6-5	TRBD1	-	14	TRBJ1-4	CASSLGQGVEKLFF	TGTGCCAGCAGTTTAGGACAGGGGGTTGAAAAACTGTTTTTT
TRBV19	-	-	15	TRBJ2-1	CASSISSGGAQEQFF	TGTGCCAGTAGTATTTCGAGCGGAGGGGCCCAAGAGCAGTTCTTC
TRBV7-2	TRBD2	few	14	TRBJ2-7	CASSLGLAVYEQYF	TGTGCCAGCAGTTTGGGACTAGCGGTTTACGAGCAGTACTTC
TRBV5-1	TRBD1	-	17	TRBJ2-3	CASSLYLGQGAADTQYF	TGCGCCAGCAGCTTATACTTAGGACAGGGGGCGGCAGATACGCAGTATTTT
TRBV5-1	-	-	17	TRBJ1-2	CASSLGSMWRGNYGYTF	TGCGCCAGCAGCTTGGGGTCAATGTGGAGGGGTAACTATGGCTACACCTTC
TRBV6-5	TRBD1	-	15	TRBJ1-2	CASSYSRQGIYGYTF	TGTGCCAGCAGTTACTCCCGACAGGGTATCTATGGCTACACCTTC
TRBV29-1	-	once	13	TRBJ1-2	CSGADFLNYGYTF	TGCAGCGGGGCGGACTTTCTTAACTATGGCTACACCTTC
TRBV6-1	TRBD1	-	15	TRBJ1-5	CASSEEIRDSGTQHF	TGTGCCAGCAGTGAAGAGATCCGGGACAGCGGAACCCAGCATTTT
TRBV29-1	-	-	13	TRBJ2-7	CSVDMGGPYEQYF	TGCAGCGTTGATATGGGGGGACCCTACGAGCAGTACTTC
TRBV4-1	-	-	19	TRBJ1-5	CASSQGEYTTHVSNQPQHF	TGCGCCAGCAGCCAAGGTGAATACACGACACACGTTAGCAATCAGCCCCAGCATTTT
TRBV5-4	-	-	12	TRBJ2-7	CASSFGTYEQYF	TGTGCCAGCAGCTTCGGGACCTACGAGCAGTACTTC
TRBV18	-	-	17	TRBJ1-4	CASSPTGPGATNEKLFF	TGTGCCAGCTCACCTACCGGTCCCGGTGCAACTAATGAAAAACTGTTTTTT